This TCR beta chain comes out of a study of radiation and T cells in renal cell carcinoma. Study conclusions and caveats: Baseline intratumoral clonotype presence is unknown without pretreatment biopsies.

Indicated time point: blood 4 weeks post-SBRT, at nephrectomy. Treatment: 15 Gy SBRT to primary tumor, nephrectomy 4 weeks later. Nephrectomy followed 15 Gy stereotactic body radiation by 4 weeks. Radiation-treated patients gave blood at baseline, week 2 and week 4. The germline gives CDR1 LNHDA, CDR2 SQIVND (reference sequence). Between the trimmed V and J ends, which lost 1 base and 0 bases, there was a span of 22 bases. The CDR3 loop spans 19 amino acids. On this clone itself: No antigen is known for it.

Sequencing was performed with immunoSEQ multiplex PCR; in TCRdb, only in-frame clones are kept and a portion is missing. Here the sample spans under 200,000 clones, about 87% being singletons. The gene calls are TRBV19 and TRBJ2-7; tentative D call: TRBD2 (6 bases). This receptor was taken from a woman between 45 and 60 years old with renal cell carcinoma. The specimen was blood, collected from a patient whose treatment included radiotherapy and nephrectomy. CDR3 sequence: CASSIGGGREKRSSYEQYF. The CDR3, as DNA: TGTGCCAGTAGTATAGGGGGAGGCAGGGAAAAAAGGAGCTCCTACGAGCAGTACTTC.